The present TCR beta chain was sequenced within a study of blood T cell repertoires in COVID-19. Background on the study: The samples span acute and convalescent COVID-19 from the United States, Italy and Spain. PBMCs, B-cell-depleted T cells, or T cells provided the cDNA or gDNA that made up the material.

From germline, CDR1 is SGHTA and CDR2 FQGTGA. This CDR3 is built from 15 residues. V lost 5 bases, J lost 7 bases, and 8 bases stayed unmatched. Authors' methods: Amplification of reference gene primers was used by the study to estimate nucleated cell counts. Assay: immunoSEQ multiplex PCR; the TCRdb copy retains only in-frame clones and omits some. Clone size and the V and J calls come from that table; the DNA yielded D and trimming. The data show more than 40,000 clones, about nine tenths seen once. The rearrangement joins TRBV7-3 to TRBJ2-1; 10 nucleotides align to TRBD2. The sample consisted of peripheral blood. This clonotype was obtained from a man aged 65-85 years with acute or convalescent COVID-19. This CDR3 is CASSQLAGSTNEQFF. The CDR3 DNA follows: TGTGCCAGCAGCCAACTAGCGGGGAGTACTAATGAGCAGTTCTTC. Drawing the rest from reference TRBV7-3 and TRBJ2-1, the complete variable domain is GAGVSQTPSNKVTEKGKYVELRCDPISGHTALYWYRQSLGQGPEFLIYFQGTGAADDSGLPNDRFFAVRPEGSVSTLKIQRTERGDSAVYLCASSQLAGSTNEQFFGPGTRLTVL.